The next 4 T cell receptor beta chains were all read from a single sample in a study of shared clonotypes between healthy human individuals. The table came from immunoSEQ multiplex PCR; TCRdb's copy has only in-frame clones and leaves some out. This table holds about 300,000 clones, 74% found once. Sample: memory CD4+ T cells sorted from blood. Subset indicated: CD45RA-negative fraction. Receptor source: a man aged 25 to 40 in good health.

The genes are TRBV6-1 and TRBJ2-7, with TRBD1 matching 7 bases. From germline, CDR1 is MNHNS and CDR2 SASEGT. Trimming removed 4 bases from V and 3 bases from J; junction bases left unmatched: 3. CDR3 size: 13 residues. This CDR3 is CASSVNRGYEQYF. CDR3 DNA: TGTGCCAGCAGTGTAAACAGGGGCTACGAGCAGTACTTC.

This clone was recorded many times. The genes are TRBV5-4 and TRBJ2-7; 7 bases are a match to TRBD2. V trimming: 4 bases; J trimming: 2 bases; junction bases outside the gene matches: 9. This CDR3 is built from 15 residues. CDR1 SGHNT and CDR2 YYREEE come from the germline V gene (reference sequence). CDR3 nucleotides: TGTGCCAGCAGCCCGCGGGCGGGAGCGGCCTACGAGCAGTACTTC. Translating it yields CASSPRAGAAYEQYF.

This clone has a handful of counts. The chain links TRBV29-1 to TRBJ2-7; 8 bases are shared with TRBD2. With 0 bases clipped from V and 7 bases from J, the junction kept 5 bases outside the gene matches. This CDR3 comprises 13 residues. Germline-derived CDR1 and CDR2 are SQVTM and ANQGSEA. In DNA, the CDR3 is TGCAGCGTTGAAGATCGGGAGGGGGGAGAGCAGTACTTC. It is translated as CSVEDREGGEQYF.

In DNA form, the CDR3 reads TGTGCCAGCAGTTACCAGGCCAGTACCAACTATGGCTACACCTTC. Protein product: CASSYQASTNYGYTF. The rearrangement uses TRBV6-5 and TRBJ1-2; no reliable D call. Trimming pared 2 bases from V and 2 bases from J, leaving 12 bases between. Germline CDR1 MNHEY, CDR2 SVGAGI. The CDR3 has 15 residues.